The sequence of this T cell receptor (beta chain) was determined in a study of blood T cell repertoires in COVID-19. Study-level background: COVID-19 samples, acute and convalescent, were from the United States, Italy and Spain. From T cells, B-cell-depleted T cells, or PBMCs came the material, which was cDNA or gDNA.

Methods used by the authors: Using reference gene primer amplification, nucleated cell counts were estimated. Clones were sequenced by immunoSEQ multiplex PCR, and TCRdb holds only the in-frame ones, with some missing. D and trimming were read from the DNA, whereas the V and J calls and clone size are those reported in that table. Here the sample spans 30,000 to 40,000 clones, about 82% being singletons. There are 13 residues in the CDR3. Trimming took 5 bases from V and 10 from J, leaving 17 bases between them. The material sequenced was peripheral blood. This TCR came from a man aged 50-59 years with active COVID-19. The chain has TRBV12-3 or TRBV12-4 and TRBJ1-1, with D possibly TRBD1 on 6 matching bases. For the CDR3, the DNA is TGTGCCAGCAGTCCCGGACAGACCGCCGGAGCTTTCTTT. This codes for CASSPGQTAGAFF.